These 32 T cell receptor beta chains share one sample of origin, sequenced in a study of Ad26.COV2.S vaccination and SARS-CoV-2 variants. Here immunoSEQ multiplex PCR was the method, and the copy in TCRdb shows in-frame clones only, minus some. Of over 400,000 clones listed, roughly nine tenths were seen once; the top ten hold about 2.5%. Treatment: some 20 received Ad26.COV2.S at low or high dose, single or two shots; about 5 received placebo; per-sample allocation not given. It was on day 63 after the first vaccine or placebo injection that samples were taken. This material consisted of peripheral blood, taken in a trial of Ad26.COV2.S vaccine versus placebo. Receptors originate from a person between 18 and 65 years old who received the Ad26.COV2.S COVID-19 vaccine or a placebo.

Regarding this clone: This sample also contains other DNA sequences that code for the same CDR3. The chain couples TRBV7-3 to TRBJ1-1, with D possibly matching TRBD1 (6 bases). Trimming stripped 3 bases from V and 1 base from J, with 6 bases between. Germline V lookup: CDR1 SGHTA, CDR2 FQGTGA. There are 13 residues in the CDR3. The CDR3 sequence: CASSLTGNTEAFF. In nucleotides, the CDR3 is TGTGCCAGCAGCTTGACAGGGAACACTGAAGCTTTCTTT.

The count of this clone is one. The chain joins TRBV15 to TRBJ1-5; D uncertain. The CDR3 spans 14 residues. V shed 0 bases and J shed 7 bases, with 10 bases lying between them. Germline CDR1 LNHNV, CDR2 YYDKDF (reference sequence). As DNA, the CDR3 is TGTGCCACCAGCAGAGACCGGGAGGGCCAGCCCCAGCATTTT. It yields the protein CATSRDREGQPQHF. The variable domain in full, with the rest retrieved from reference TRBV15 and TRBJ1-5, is DAMVIQNPRYQVTQFGKPVTLSCSQTLNHNVMYWYQQKSSQAPKLLFHYYDKDFNNEADTPDNFQSRRPNTSFCFLDIRSPGLGDTAMYLCATSRDREGQPQHFGDGTRLSIL.

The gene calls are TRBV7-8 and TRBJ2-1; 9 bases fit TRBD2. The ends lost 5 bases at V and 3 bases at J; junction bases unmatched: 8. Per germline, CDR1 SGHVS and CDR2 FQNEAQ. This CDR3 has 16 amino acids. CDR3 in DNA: TGTGCCAGCAGCCGCCCCCCAGCGGGGGGCTACAATGAGCAGTTCTTC. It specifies CASSRPPAGGYNEQFF.

The CDR3 spells CASSWVVRYTGELFF. The CDR3 bases are TGTGCCAGCAGCTGGGTAGTCCGGTACACCGGGGAGCTGTTTTTT. The genes are TRBV7-2 and TRBJ2-2; D not certain. Germline loops: CDR1 SGHTA, CDR2 FQGNSA. There are 15 residues in the CDR3. Trimming left V 4 bases short and J 3 bases short, with 12 bases between.

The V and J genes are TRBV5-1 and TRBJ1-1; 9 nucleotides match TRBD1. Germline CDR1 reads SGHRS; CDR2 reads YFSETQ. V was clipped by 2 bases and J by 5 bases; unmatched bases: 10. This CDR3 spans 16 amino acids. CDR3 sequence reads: CASSFGTGSLTTEAFF. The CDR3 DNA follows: TGCGCCAGCAGCTTCGGGACAGGGTCCCTGACGACTGAAGCTTTCTTT.

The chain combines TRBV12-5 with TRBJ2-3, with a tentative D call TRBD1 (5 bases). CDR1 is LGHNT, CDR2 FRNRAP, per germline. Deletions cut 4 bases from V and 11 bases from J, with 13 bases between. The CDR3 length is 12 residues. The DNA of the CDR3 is TGTGCTAGTGGTTCCTCAGGGAATGGGCAGTATTTT. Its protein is CASGSSGNGQYF.

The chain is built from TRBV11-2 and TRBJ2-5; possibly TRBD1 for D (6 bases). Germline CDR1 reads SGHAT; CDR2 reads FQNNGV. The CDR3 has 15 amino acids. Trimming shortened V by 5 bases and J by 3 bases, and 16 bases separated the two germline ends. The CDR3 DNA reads TGTGCCAGCAGCCCCGGGGCAGGGGCGGAAGAGACCCAGTACTTC. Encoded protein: CASSPGAGAEETQYF.

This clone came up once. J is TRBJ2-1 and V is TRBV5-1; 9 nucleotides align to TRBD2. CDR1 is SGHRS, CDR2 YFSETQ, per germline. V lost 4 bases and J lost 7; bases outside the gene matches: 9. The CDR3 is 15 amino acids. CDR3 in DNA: TGCGCCAGCAGCCGAAGGGGCGCGGGAGGGAATGAGCAGTTCTTC. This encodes CASSRRGAGGNEQFF.

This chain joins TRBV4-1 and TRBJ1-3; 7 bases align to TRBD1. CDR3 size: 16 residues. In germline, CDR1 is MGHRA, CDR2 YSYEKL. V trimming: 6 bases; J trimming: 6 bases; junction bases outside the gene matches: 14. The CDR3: CASSLSPGQILNTIYF. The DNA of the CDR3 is TGCGCCAGCAGTCTATCACCGGGACAGATCCTAAACACCATATATTTT.

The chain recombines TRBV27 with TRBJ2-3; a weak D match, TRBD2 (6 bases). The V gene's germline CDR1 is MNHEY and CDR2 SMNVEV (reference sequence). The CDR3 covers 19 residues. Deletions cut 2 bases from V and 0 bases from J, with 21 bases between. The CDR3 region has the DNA TGTGCCAGCAGTTTAAGAGGCGGGAAGGGGCTGGGAAGCACAGATACGCAGTATTTT. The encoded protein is CASSLRGGKGLGSTDTQYF.

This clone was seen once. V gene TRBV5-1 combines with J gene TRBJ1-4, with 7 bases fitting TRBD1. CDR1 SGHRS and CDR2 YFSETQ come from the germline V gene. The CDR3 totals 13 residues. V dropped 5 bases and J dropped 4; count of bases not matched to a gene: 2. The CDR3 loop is CASRQGINEKLFF. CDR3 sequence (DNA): TGCGCCAGCAGACAGGGGATTAATGAAAAACTGTTTTTT.

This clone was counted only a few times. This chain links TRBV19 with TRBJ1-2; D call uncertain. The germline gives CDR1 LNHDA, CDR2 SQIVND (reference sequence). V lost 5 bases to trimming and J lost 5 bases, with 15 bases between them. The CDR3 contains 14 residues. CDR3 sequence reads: CASSSAAGEYGYTF. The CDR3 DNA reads TGTGCCAGTAGTTCGGCGGCAGGCGAATATGGCTACACCTTC. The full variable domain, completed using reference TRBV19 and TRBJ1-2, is DGGITQSPKYLFRKEGQNVTLSCEQNLNHDAMYWYRQDPGQGLRLIYYSQIVNDFQKGDIAEGYSVSREKKESFPLTVTSAQKNPTAFYLCASSSAAGEYGYTFGSGTRLTVV.

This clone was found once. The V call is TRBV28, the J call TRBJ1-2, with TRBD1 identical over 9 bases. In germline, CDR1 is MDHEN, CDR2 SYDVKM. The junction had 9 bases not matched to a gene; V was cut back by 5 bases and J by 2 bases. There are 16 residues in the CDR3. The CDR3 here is CASSIGTGRLNYGYTF. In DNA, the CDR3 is TGTGCCAGCAGTATTGGGACAGGGCGATTGAACTATGGCTACACCTTC.

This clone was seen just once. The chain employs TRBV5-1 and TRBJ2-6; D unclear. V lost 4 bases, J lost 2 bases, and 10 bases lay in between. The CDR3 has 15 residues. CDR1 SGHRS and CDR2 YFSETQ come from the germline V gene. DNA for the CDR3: TGCGCCAGCAGCCCCGACGGAGCTGGGGCCAACGTCCTGACTTTC. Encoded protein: CASSPDGAGANVLTF. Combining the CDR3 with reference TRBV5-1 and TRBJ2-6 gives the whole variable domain KAGVTQTPRYLIKTRGQQVTLSCSPISGHRSVSWYQQTPGQGLQFLFEYFSETQRNKGNFPGRFSGRQFSNSRSEMNVSTLELGDSALYLCASSPDGAGANVLTFGAGSRLTVL.

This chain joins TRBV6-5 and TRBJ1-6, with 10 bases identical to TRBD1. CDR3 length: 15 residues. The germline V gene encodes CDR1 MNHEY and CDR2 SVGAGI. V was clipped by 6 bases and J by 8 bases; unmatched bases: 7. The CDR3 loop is CASSRQGAKDSPLHF. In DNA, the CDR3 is TGTGCCAGCAGCCGACAGGGGGCGAAGGATTCACCCCTCCACTTT.

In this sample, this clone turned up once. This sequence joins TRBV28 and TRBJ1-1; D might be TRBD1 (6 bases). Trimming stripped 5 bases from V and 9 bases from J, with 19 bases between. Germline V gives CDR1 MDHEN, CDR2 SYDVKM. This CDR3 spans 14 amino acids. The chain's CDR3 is CASSMQGTISQAFF. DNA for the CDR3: TGTGCCAGCAGTATGCAGGGGACTATCTCTCAAGCTTTCTTT.

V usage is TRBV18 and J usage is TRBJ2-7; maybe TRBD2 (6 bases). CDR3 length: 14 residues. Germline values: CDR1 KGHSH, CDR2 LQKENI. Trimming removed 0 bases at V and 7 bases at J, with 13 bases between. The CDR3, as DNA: TGTGCCAGCTCACCACCGGAGGGGACGGGAGAGCAGTACTTC. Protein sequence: CASSPPEGTGEQYF.

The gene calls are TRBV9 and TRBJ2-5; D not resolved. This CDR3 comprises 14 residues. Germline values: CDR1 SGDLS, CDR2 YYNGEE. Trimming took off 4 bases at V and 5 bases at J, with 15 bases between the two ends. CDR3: CASSQMGSSETQYF. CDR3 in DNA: TGTGCCAGCAGCCAGATGGGGTCCAGTGAGACCCAGTACTTC.

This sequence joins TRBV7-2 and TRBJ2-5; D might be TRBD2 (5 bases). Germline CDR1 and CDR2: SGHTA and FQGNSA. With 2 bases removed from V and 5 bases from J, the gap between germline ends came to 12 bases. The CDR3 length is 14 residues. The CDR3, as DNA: TGTGCCAGCAGCTTACTTTTCGGGGAGGAGACCCAGTACTTC. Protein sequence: CASSLLFGEETQYF.

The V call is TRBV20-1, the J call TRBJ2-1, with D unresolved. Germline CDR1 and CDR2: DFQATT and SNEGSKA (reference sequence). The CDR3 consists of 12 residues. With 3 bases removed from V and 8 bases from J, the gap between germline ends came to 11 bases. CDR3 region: CSASWDGDEQFF. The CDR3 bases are TGCAGTGCTAGTTGGGATGGGGATGAGCAGTTCTTC.

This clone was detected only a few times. In DNA form, the CDR3 reads TGTGCCAGCAGCTGGCAAAGGGACAGGGAAGCTTTCTTT. Protein sequence: CASSWQRDREAFF. This chain uses TRBV5-4 with TRBJ1-1; 8 nucleotides line up with TRBD1. The length of the CDR3 is 13 residues. Germline-derived CDR1 and CDR2 are SGHNT and YYREEE (reference sequence). Germline trimming cut 3 bases from V and 8 bases from J; bases unmatched to any gene: 6.

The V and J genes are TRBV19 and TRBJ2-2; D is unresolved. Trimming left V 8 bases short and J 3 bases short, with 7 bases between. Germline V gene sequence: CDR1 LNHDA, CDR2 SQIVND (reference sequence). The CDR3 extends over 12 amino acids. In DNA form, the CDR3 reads TGTGCCAGTCAGTATGACACCGGGGAGCTGTTTTTT. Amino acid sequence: CASQYDTGELFF.

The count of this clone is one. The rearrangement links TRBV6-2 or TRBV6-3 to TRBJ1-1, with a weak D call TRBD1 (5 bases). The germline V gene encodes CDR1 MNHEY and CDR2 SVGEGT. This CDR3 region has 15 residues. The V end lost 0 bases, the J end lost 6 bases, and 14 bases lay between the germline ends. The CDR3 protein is CASSYSIPGGSEAFF. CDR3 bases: TGTGCCAGCAGTTACTCGATTCCGGGGGGTTCTGAAGCTTTCTTT.

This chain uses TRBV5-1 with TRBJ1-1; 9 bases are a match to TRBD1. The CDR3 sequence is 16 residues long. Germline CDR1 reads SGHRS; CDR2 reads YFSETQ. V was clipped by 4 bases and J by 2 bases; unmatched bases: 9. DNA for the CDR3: TGCGCCAGCAGCCCGGCAGTGGGACAGGGTAACACTGAAGCTTTCTTT. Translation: CASSPAVGQGNTEAFF.

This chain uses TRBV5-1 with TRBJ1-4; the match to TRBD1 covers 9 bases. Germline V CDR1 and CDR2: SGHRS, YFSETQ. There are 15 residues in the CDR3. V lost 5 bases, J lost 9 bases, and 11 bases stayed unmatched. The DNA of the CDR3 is TGCGCCAGCAGTCCGGATTCGGGACAGGGTAAAAAACTGTTTTTT. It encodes CASSPDSGQGKKLFF. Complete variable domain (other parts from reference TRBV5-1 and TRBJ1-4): KAGVTQTPRYLIKTRGQQVTLSCSPISGHRSVSWYQQTPGQGLQFLFEYFSETQRNKGNFPGRFSGRQFSNSRSEMNVSTLELGDSALYLCASSPDSGQGKKLFFGSGTQLSVL.

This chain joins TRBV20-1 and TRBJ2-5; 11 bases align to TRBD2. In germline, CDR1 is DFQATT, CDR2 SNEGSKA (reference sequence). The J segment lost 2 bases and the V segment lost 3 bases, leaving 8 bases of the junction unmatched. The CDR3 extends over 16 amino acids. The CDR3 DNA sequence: TGCAGTGCTAGTCCTCTAGCGGGAGGAGGGCAAGAGACCCAGTACTTC. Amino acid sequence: CSASPLAGGGQETQYF.

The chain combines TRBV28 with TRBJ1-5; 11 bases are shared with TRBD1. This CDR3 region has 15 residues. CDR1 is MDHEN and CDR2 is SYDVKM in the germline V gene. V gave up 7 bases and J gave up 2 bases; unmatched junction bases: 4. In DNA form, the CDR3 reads TGTGCCAGCACTAGGGACAGGGGGGGCAATCAGCCCCAGCATTTT. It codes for CASTRDRGGNQPQHF.

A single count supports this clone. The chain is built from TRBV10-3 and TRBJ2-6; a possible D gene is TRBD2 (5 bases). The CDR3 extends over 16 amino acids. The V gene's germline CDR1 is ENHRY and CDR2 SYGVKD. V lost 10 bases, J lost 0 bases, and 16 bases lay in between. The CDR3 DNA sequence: TGTGCCACCAGCGGTCAGTTAGGCTCTGGGGCCAACGTCCTGACTTTC. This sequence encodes CATSGQLGSGANVLTF.

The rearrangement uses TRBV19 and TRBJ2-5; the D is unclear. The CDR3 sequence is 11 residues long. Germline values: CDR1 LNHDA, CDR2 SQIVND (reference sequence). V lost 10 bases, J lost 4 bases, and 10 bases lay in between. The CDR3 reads CATKSGETQYF. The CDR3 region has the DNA TGTGCCACAAAAAGTGGAGAGACCCAGTACTTC.

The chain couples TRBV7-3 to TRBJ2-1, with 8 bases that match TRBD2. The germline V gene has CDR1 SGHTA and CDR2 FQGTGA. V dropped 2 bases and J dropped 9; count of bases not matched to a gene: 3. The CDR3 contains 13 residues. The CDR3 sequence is CASSLEAGVEQFF. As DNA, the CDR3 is TGTGCCAGCAGCTTAGAAGCGGGAGTTGAGCAGTTCTTC.

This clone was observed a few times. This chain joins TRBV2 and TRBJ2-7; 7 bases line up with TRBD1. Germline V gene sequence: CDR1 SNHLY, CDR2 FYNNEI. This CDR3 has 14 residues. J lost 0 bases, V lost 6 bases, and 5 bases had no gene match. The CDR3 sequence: CASRLTGFSYEQYF. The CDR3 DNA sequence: TGTGCCAGCAGGTTGACAGGGTTCTCCTACGAGCAGTACTTC. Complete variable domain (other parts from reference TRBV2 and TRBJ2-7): EPEVTQTPSHQVTQMGQEVILRCVPISNHLYFYWYRQILGQKVEFLVSFYNNEISEKSEIFDDQFSVERPDGSNFTLKIRSTKLEDSAMYFCASRLTGFSYEQYFGPGTRLTVT.

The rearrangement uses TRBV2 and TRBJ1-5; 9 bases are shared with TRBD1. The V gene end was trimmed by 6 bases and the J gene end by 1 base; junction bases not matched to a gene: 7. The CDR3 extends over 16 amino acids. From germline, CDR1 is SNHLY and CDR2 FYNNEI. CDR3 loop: CASSGTGRSSNQPQHF. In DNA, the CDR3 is TGTGCCAGCAGCGGGACAGGGAGGTCCAGCAATCAGCCCCAGCATTTT.